The present T cell receptor (beta chain) was sequenced within a study of blood T cell repertoires in COVID-19 (dated by TCRdb to the early 2020s). With regard to the full study: Collaborator samples came from the United States, Italy and Spain and covered acute and convalescent phases of COVID-19. The prospective study material was composed of cDNA or gDNA derived from T cells, B-cell-depleted T cells, or PBMCs. Deeply sampled blood TCRbeta repertoires from subjects exposed to, actively infected with, or recovered from COVID-19 were included in the dataset. A freely available public database, intended as a resource for researchers studying the immune response to SARS-CoV-2, is where the repertoires were released. The samples were drawn from two sources: the first 160 participants of the ongoing ImmuneRACE study, and 950 to 1,500 subjects contributed by 6 global collaborators. The sample metadata nearly always contained a de-identified subject ID, COVID-19 status, age in years and sex. Where available, HLA class I and class II types were obtained from metadata supplied by the sample provider rather than from assay-based typing.

Regarding this clone: This clone's antigen is unknown. Per-base qualities were not stored, and no clone one base away is much larger.

One collaborating source in Seattle enrolled patients while the patients were actively infected and followed the patients over time throughout the course of disease. Collaborating institutions collected whole blood in K2EDTA tubes following their own protocols. For TCRbeta analysis, collaborators shipped samples in one of three forms: frozen whole blood, isolated PBMCs, or DNA extracted from either of those sample types. The immunoSEQ Assay, a bias-controlled multiplex PCR, was used to amplify TCRbeta CDR3 regions from genomic DNA. On the authors' methods: Nucleated cell counts per sample were estimated from amplification of reference gene primers within the assay. To quantify the absolute abundance of each unique TCRbeta CDR3 rearrangement, sequence reads were collapsed and filtered. For each sample, productive Simpson clonality was calculated as the square root of Simpson's diversity index over productive rearrangements. TCRdb obtained this table from immuneACCESS and retained in-frame rearrangements with V and J assigned. These tables miss some clones; where compared with another copy, unresolved V genes account for less than half of the shortfall, and the remainder is unexplained. V, J and clone size derive from that table, while D and trimming were established from the DNA sequence. The sample records about 270,000 clones, 75% to 95% of which are singletons. 2% to 3% of the sample is held by the ten biggest clonotypes.

In the germline V gene, CDR1 corresponds to MNHEY and CDR2 to SVGAGI. At the junction V is shortened by 6 bases and J by 12 bases, with 13 bases in between. Its CDR3 holds 11 amino acids, cysteine through phenylalanine. The entry retains the CDR3 DNA only, 33 bases that are in frame from base 1. Study-wide findings and limitations: The amount of clinical and demographic metadata varied by source and participant and was provided uncurated.

The sequencing sample was made of peripheral blood. The receptor comes from a person between 18 and 35 years old with COVID-19, enrolled during active disease. The V gene is TRBV6-5 and the J gene is TRBJ2-3; the D gene is perhaps TRBD1, from 5 matching bases. The CDR3 region has the sequence CASRVGPLQYF. The DNA sequence is given as TGTGCCAGCAGAGTGGGGCCCCTTCAGTATTTT.